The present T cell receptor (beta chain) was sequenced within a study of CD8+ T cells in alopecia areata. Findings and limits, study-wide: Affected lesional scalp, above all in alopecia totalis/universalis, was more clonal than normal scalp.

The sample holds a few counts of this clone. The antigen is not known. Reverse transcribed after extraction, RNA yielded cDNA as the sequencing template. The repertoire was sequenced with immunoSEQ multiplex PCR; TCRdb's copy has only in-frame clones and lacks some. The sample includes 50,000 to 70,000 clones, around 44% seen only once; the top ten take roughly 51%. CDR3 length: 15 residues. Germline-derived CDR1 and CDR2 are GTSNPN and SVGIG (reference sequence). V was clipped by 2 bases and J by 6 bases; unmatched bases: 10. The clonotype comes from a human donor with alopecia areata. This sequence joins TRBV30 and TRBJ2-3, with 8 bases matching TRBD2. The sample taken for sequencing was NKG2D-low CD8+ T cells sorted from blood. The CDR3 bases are TGTGCCTGGAGTCGAGTAGCGGGATCGGGGGATACGCAGTATTTT. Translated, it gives CAWSRVAGSGDTQYF.